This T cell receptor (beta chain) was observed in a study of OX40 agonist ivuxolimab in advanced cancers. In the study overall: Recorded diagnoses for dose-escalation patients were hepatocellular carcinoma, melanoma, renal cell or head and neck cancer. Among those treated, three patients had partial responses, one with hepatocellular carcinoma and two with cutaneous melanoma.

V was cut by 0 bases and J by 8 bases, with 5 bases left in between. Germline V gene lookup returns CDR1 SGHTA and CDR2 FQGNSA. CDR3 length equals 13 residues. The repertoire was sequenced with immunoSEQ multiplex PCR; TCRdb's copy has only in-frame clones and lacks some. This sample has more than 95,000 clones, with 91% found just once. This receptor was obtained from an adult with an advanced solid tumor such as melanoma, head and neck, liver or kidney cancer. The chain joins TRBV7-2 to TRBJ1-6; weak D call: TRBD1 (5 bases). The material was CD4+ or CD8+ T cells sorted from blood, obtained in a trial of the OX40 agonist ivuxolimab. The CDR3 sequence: CASSLARDSPLHF. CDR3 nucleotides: TGTGCCAGCAGCTTAGCCAGGGATTCACCCCTCCACTTT.